This T cell receptor (beta chain) was sequenced in a study of cytomegalovirus exposure and HLA in healthy donors. As for the study in general: For the approximately 400 genotyped donors, 81% fell within the Caucasian-associated ancestry cluster.

The PCR used 60 Vbeta and 13 Jbeta primers. This table comes from immunoSEQ multiplex PCR, and its TCRdb copy is limited to in-frame clones, with some not included. The repertoire has approximately 130,000 clones, over 70% of them found once; the top ten carry roughly 9%. The CDR3 loop spans 12 amino acids. CDR1 and CDR2 (germline): SQVTM, ANQGSEA. V lost 5 bases, J lost 1 base, and 6 bases lay in between. This sequence was found in a woman between 45 and 65 years old in good health and CMV-seropositive. The V and J genes are TRBV29-1 and TRBJ1-3, with D maybe TRBD1 (6 bases). The sequenced sample was PBMCs. CDR3 region: CSVQGSGNTIYF. In nucleotides, the CDR3 is TGCAGCGTTCAGGGGTCTGGAAACACCATATATTTT.